Here is one T cell receptor (beta chain) with its context. The sample belongs to a study of blood T cell repertoires in COVID-19. Per germline, CDR1 LNHDA and CDR2 SQIVND (reference sequence). CDR3 size: 16 residues. J was trimmed by 4 bases and V by 7 bases; bases with no gene match: 14. Method: immunoSEQ multiplex PCR; TCRdb's copy keeps in-frame clones and lacks some. The table includes 290,000 or so clones, over 75% detected once. The rearrangement links TRBV19 to TRBJ1-2; 8 bases agree with TRBD1. The receptor was isolated from a man aged 50 or older with active or convalescent COVID-19. The material sequenced was peripheral blood. The CDR3 region has the DNA TGTGCCAGTAAGAGGGCAGGGGGCTCGAAAACCTATGGCTACACCTTC. Protein: CASKRAGGSKTYGYTF.